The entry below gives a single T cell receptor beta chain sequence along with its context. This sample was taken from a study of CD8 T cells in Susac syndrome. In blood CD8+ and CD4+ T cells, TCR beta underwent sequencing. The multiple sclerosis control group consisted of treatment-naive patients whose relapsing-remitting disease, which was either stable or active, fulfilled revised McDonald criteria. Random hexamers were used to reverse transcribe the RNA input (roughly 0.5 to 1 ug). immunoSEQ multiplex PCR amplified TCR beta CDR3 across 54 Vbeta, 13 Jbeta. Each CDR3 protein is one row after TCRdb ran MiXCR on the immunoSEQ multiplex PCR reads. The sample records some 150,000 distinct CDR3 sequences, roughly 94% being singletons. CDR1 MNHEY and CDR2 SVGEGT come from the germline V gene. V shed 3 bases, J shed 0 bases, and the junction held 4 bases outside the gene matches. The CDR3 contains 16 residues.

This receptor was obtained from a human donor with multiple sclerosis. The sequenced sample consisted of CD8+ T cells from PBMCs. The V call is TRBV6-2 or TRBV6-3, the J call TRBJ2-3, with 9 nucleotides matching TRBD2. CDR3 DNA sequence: TGTGCCAGCAGTTATGAGACTAGCGGCAGCACAGATACGCAGTATTTT. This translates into CASSYETSGSTDTQYF.